This T cell receptor beta chain was sequenced for a study of identifying expanded T cells in peripheral blood. Clones were read by immunoSEQ multiplex PCR, and TCRdb kept only the in-frame ones, dropping some. This table holds about 83,000 clones, approximately 89% found once. No infections or other immune events were documented during collection. Worth noting for this clone: Its antigen is still unknown.

Study conclusions and caveats: About 1.2 clones differed between technical replicates, versus about 16 and 19 over time.

This CDR3 is built from 16 residues. The V gene lost 5 bases and the J gene lost 2 bases, with 18 bases spanning the gap. In germline, CDR1 is SGHVS, CDR2 FQNEAQ. This TCR was sampled from a person between 18 and 75 years old in good health. The chain uses TRBV7-8 and TRBJ1-2, with D possibly matching TRBD1 (5 bases). Material: blood. CDR3 protein: CASSPAISWGNYGYTF. The CDR3 region has the DNA TGTGCCAGCAGCCCCGCGATCAGTTGGGGGAACTATGGCTACACCTTC.